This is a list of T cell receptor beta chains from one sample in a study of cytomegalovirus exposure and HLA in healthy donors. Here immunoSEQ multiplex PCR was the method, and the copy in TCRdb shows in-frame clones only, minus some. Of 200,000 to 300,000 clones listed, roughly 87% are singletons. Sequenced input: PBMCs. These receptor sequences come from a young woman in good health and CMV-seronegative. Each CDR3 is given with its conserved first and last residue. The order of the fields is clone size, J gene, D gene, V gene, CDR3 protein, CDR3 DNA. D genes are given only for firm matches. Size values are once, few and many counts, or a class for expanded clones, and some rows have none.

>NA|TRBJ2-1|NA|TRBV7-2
CASSSGTTPSSYNEQFF
TGTGCCAGCAGCTCGGGGACAACTCCGAGCTCCTACAATGAGCAGTTCTTC
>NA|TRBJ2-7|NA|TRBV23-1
CASSQPGLGYYEQYF
TGCGCCAGCAGTCAACCGGGGTTAGGCTACTACGAGCAGTACTTC
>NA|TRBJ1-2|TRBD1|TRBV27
CASSFTGTVFRYTF
TGTGCCAGCAGTTTCACCGGGACAGTCTTTCGCTACACCTTC
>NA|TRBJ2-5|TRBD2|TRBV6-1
CASSEAGGAALTQYF
TGTGCCAGCAGCGAGGCGGGGGGTGCGGCTCTGACCCAGTACTTC
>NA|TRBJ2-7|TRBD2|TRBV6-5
CASSHGLGDEQYF
TGTGCCAGCAGTCATGGACTAGGCGACGAGCAGTACTTC
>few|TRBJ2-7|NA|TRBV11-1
CASSLGHRTATYEQYF
TGTGCCAGCAGCTTAGGTCACCGGACAGCTACCTACGAGCAGTACTTC
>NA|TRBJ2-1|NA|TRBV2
CASGGLAAGEQFF
TGTGCCAGCGGGGGCCTAGCGGCGGGTGAGCAGTTCTTC
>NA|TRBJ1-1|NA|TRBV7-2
CASSLRRGETEAFF
TGTGCCAGCAGCCTAAGGCGGGGTGAGACTGAAGCTTTCTTT
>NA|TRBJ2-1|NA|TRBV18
CASSPLSQGVNEQFF
TGTGCCAGCTCACCATTGAGTCAGGGTGTAAATGAGCAGTTCTTC
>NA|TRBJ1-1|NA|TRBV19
CASSSDRVNTEAFF
TGTGCCAGTAGTTCTGACAGAGTGAACACTGAAGCTTTCTTT
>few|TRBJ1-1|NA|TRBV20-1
CSARQGGAFF
TGCAGTGCTAGACAGGGCGGAGCTTTCTTT
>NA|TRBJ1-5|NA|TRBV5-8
CASSYRPGHYNQPQHF
TGTGCCAGCAGCTATAGACCGGGACACTACAATCAGCCCCAGCATTTT
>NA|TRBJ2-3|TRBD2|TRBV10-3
CAVSSGSYDTQYF
TGTGCCGTATCTAGCGGGAGTTATGATACGCAGTATTTT
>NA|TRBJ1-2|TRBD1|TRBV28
CASRTGGLYGYTF
TGTGCCAGCAGGACAGGGGGCCTCTATGGCTACACCTTC
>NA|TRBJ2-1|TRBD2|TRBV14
CASSQAPGTSGRDYNEQFF
TGTGCCAGCAGCCAAGCTCCAGGGACTAGCGGGAGAGACTACAATGAGCAGTTCTTC
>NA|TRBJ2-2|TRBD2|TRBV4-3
CASSQAGGANTGELFF
TGCGCCAGCAGCCAAGCGGGAGGAGCCAACACCGGGGAGCTGTTTTTT
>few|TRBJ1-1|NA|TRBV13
CASSPGHVDTEAFF
TGTGCCAGCAGCCCAGGACACGTGGACACTGAAGCTTTCTTT
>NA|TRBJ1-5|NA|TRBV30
CAWSAGVASNQPQHF
TGTGCCTGGAGCGCGGGAGTAGCGAGCAATCAGCCCCAGCATTTT
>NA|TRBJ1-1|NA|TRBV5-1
CASSPSGSTEAFF
TGCGCCAGCAGCCCATCGGGGTCCACTGAAGCTTTCTTT
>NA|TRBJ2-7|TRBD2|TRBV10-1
CASSVSGIPYEQYF
TGCGCCAGCAGCGTAAGCGGGATCCCCTACGAGCAGTACTTC
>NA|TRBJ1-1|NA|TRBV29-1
CSVVLQGTEAFF
TGCAGCGTTGTCCTCCAGGGCACTGAAGCTTTCTTT
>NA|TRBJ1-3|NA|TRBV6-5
CASSNAGGNTIYF
TGTGCCAGCAGTAACGCAGGGGGAAACACCATATATTTT
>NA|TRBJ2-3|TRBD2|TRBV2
CASSRGRASSTDTQYF
TGTGCCAGCAGCCGCGGGAGGGCATCTAGCACAGATACGCAGTATTTT
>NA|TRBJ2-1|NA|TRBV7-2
CASSLDSLPFF
TGTGCCAGCAGCTTAGACTCCCTCCCGTTCTTC
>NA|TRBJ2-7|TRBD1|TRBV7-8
CASSLSRTGIRYEQYF
TGTGCCAGCAGCTTATCCAGGACAGGGATCCGCTACGAGCAGTACTTC
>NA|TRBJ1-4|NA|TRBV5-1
CASSLSRKATNEKLFF
TGCGCCAGCAGCTTGAGCAGGAAAGCAACTAATGAAAAACTGTTTTTT
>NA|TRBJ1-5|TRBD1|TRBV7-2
CASSVETGSDQPQHF
TGTGCCAGCAGCGTAGAGACAGGGTCGGATCAGCCCCAGCATTTT
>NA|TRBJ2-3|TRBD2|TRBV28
CASSLLAGAGADTQYF
TGTGCCAGCAGTCTATTAGCGGGAGCGGGGGCAGATACGCAGTATTTT
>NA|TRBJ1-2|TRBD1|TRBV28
CASSITGVYGYTF
TGTGCCAGCAGTATCACAGGGGTGTATGGCTACACCTTC
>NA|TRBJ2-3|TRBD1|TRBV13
CASSLEGQANTDTQYF
TGTGCCAGCAGCCTAGAGGGACAGGCAAACACAGATACGCAGTATTTT
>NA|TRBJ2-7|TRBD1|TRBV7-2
CASSASGTGLYEQYF
TGTGCCAGCAGCGCCTCCGGGACAGGGCTCTACGAGCAGTACTTC
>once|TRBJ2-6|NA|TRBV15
CATSRTRNPGANVLTF
TGTGCCACCAGCAGAACCCGGAACCCTGGGGCCAACGTCCTGACTTTC
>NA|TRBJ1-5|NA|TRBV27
CASSVQGDGSNQPQHF
TGTGCCAGCAGTGTTCAGGGAGATGGGAGCAATCAGCCCCAGCATTTT
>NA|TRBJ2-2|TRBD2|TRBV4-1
CASSQAGTMTTGELFF
TGCGCCAGCAGCCAGGCCGGGACTATGACTACCGGGGAGCTGTTTTTT